This T cell receptor beta chain appears in the sequencing data of a study of blood T cell repertoires in COVID-19. On the study more broadly: The study drew acute and convalescent COVID-19 samples from the United States, Italy and Spain. T cells, B-cell-depleted T cells, or PBMCs supplied cDNA or gDNA.

Germline V gives CDR1 SNHLY, CDR2 FYNNEI. V dropped 4 bases and J dropped 0; count of bases not matched to a gene: 16. The length of the CDR3 is 21 residues. Authors' analysis steps: Using reference gene primer amplification, nucleated cell counts were estimated. TCRdb's copy holds only in-frame clones and misses some; the assay was immunoSEQ multiplex PCR. From that table come the V and J calls and clone size; the DNA was used to work out D and trimming. Among 160,000 or so clones, about four fifths were seen once, and the ten largest hold about 14%. The sample comprised peripheral blood. The chain combines TRBV2 with TRBJ2-1; TRBD2 agrees at 12 bases. The receptor was derived from a woman aged 80 or over with acute or convalescent COVID-19. CDR3 residues: CASSGVPGTSGLRSSYNEQFF. The CDR3 nucleotides read TGTGCCAGCAGTGGGGTTCCGGGGACTAGCGGGTTGAGGAGCTCCTACAATGAGCAGTTCTTC.